This T cell receptor (beta chain) was recorded in a study of T cells expressing NK-cell markers. Overall study findings and caveats: Where several donors were concerned, these clonotypes also led the CD3+CD56-NKG2C+ fraction. Of the CD8+ T cells in more than five donors, about 1.0-7.5% belonged to dominant NKG2C+ clonotypes.

Concerning this clonotype: What it binds is not known.

TCRdb re-called the 5' RACE reads and gives one entry per CDR3 protein, without DNA. Seen in this sample are under 600,000 distinct CDR3 sequences; the ten most common clones hold under 1.5%. The sequence came from a woman in her forties or fifties in good health. Specimen: blood T cells: a sorted CD56 or NKG2C T cell subset, CD4+ or CD8+ T cells, or bulk PBMC T cells (not recorded which).

The CDR3 loop reads CAIEGLAGVSSTDTQYF. The V and J genes are TRBV7-9 and TRBJ2-3; TCRdb picks TRBD2, but there is no DNA to check that call. In germline, CDR1 is SEHNR, CDR2 FQNEAQ (reference sequence). The CDR3 runs 17 residues.